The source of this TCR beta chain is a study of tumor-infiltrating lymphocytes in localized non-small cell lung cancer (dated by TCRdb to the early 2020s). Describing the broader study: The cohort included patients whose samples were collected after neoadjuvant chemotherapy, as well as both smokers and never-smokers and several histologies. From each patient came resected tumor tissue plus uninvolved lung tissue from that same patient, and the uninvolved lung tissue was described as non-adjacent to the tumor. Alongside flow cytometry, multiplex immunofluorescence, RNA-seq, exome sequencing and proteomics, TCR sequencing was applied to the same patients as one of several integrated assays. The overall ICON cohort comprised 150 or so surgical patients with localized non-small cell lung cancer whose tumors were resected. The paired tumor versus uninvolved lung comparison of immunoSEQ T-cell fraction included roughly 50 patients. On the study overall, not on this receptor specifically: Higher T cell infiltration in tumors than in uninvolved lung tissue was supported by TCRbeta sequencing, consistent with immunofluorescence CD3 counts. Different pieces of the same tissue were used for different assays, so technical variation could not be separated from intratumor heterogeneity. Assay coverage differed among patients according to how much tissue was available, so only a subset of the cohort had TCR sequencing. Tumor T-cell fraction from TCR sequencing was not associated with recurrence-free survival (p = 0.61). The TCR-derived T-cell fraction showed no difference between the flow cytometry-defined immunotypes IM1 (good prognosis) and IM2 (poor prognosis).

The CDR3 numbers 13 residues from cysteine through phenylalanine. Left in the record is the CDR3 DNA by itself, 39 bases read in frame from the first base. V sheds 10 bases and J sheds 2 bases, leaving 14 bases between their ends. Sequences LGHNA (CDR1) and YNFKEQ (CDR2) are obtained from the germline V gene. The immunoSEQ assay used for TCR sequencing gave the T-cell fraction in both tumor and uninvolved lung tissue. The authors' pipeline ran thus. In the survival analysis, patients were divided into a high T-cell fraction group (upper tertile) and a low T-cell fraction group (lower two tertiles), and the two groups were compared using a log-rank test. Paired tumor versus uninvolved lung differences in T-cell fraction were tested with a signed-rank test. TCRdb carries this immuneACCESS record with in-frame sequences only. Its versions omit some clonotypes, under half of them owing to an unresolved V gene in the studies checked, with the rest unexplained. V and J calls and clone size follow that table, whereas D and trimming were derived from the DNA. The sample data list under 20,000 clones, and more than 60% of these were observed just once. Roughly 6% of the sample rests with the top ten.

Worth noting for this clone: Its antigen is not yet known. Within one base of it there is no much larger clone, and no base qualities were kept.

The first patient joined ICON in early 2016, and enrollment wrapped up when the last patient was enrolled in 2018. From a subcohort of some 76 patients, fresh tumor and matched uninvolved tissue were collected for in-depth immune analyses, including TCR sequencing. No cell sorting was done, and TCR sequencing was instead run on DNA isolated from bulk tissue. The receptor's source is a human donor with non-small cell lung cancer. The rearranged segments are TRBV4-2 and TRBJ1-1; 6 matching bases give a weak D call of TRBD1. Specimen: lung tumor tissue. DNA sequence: TGTGCCACAAAAAAGGGGGATAACACTGAAGCTTTCTTT. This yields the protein CATKKGDNTEAFF.